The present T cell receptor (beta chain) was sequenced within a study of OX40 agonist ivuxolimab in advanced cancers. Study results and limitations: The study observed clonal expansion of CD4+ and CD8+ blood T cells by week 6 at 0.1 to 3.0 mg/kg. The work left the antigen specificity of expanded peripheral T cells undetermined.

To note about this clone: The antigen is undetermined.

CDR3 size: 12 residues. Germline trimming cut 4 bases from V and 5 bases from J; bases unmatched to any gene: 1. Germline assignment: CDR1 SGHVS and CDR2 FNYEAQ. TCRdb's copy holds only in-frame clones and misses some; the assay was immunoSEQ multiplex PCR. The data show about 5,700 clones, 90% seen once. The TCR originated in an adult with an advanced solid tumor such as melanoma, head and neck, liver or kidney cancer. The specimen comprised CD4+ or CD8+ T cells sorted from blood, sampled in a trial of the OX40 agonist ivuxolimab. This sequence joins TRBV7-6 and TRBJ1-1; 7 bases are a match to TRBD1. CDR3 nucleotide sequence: TGTGCCAGCAGCTCAGGGGGGACTGAAGCTTTCTTT. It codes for CASSSGGTEAFF.